The clone carrying this T cell receptor beta chain was detected a few times. Its antigen is unidentified. Total RNA was isolated from each sample in quantities of at least 6 micrograms. A second about 7 to 11 cycle PCR used barcoded and J-beta primers. TCRdb re-called the 5' RACE reads through MiXCR, storing one row per CDR3 protein. Here the sample spans more than 650,000 distinct CDR3 sequences, about a fifth being singletons. CDR3 length: 15 residues. Germline V lookup: CDR1 SGHTA, CDR2 FQGNSA. V shed 5 bases and J shed 8 bases, with 18 bases lying between them. This specimen comes from a study of blood T cells in healthy people across ages. General observations from the study: Compared with aged donors, long-lived donors showed fewer expanded clones, suggesting selection. Reliance upon unsorted PBMCs precluded definitive naive versus antigen-experienced comparison.

The clonotype originates from a man between 65 and 80 years old in good health. This rearrangement joins TRBV7-2 to TRBJ1-4, with D maybe TRBD1 (5 bases). The sequenced sample was blood. Here the CDR3 DNA reads TGTGCCAGCAGCGGTAGAGCGGGGCGGGGGGAAAAACTGTTTTTT. It codes for CASSGRAGRGEKLFF. The full variable domain, in which reference TRBV7-2 and TRBJ1-4 provide the parts outside the CDR3, is GAGVSQSPSNKVTEKGKDVELRCDPISGHTALYWYRQSLGQGLEFLIYFQGNSAPDKSGLPSDRFSAERTGGSVSTLTIQRTQQEDSAVYLCASSGRAGRGEKLFFGSGTQLSVL.